Listed here are 32 T cell receptor beta chains from one sample, sequenced in a study of Ad26.COV2.S vaccination and SARS-CoV-2 variants. Sample treatment: around 19 received Ad26.COV2.S at low or high dose, single or two shots; 5 received placebo; per-sample allocation not given. Sample collection was performed on day 63 after the first vaccine or placebo injection. Sequencing used immunoSEQ multiplex PCR; TCRdb keeps in-frame clones, though not all of them. This sample has about 350,000 clones; about nine tenths occur once, and the top ten carry about 6.4%. The sequences come from peripheral blood, collected in a trial of Ad26.COV2.S vaccine versus placebo. These receptors were taken from a person between 18 and 59 years old who received the Ad26.COV2.S COVID-19 vaccine or a placebo.

The V call is TRBV18, the J call TRBJ2-2, with D perhaps being TRBD1 or TRBD2 (5 bases each). Germline CDR1 and CDR2: KGHSH and LQKENI. The V and J ends lost 3 bases and 0 bases respectively, with 8 bases between them. The CDR3 is 15 residues long. CDR3 protein: CASSPGVTNTGELFF. The CDR3 coding sequence is TGTGCCAGCTCACCGGGGGTTACGAACACCGGGGAGCTGTTTTTT.

The V call is TRBV7-9, the J call TRBJ1-3; weak D call: TRBD1 (6 bases). This CDR3 contains 15 residues. Germline assignment: CDR1 SEHNR and CDR2 FQNEAQ (reference sequence). V lost 3 bases, J lost 4 bases, and 13 bases lay in between. CDR3 amino acids: CASSLAGTPGNTIYF. CDR3 in DNA: TGTGCCAGCAGCTTGGCCGGGACACCGGGAAACACCATATATTTT. Together with reference TRBV7-9 and TRBJ1-3, the CDR3 gives the full variable domain: DTGVSQNPRHKITKRGQNVTFRCDPISEHNRLYWYRQTLGQGPEFLTYFQNEAQLEKSRLLSDRFSAERPKGSFSTLEIQRTEQGDSAMYLCASSLAGTPGNTIYFGEGSWLTVV.

CDR3 sequence: CASSIYAIRNTEAFF. The CDR3 coding sequence is TGTGCCAGTAGTATATACGCTATAAGGAACACTGAAGCTTTCTTT. The chain joins TRBV19 to TRBJ1-1; D uncertain. With 2 bases removed from V and 1 base from J, the gap between germline ends came to 11 bases. The CDR3 totals 15 residues. Germline V CDR1 and CDR2: LNHDA, SQIVND (reference sequence).

V usage is TRBV30 and J usage is TRBJ1-6; D is perhaps TRBD1 (5 bases). V was shortened by 0 bases and J by 8 bases, with 17 bases between the two germline ends. CDR1 is GTSNPN and CDR2 is SVGIG in the germline V gene (reference sequence). The CDR3 is 16 amino acids. The CDR3 DNA reads as TGTGCCTGGAGTGTACAGGACGGGGGGGGTTATTCACCCCTCCACTTT. It codes for CAWSVQDGGGYSPLHF.

The chain links TRBV10-3 to TRBJ1-2; 11 positions match TRBD1. CDR1 ENHRY and CDR2 SYGVKD come from the germline V gene. This CDR3 comprises 15 residues. V was clipped by 7 bases and J by 5 bases; unmatched bases: 9. The CDR3: CAITKGQGAGYGYTF. The CDR3 bases are TGTGCCATCACTAAAGGACAGGGGGCGGGGTATGGCTACACCTTC.

This clone is labeled as medium-sized. The chain uses TRBV6-2 or TRBV6-3 and TRBJ1-2; D is unresolved. From germline, CDR1 is MNHEY and CDR2 SVGEGT. V was shortened by 0 bases and J by 8 bases, with 13 bases between the two germline ends. CDR3 length: 14 residues. The CDR3 DNA reads as TGTGCCAGCAGTTACTCCGAGGAACTCGGGGGCTACACCTTC. Translated: CASSYSEELGGYTF.

V gene TRBV7-2 combines with J gene TRBJ1-3; 11 bases line up with TRBD1. Trimming took 3 bases from V and 2 from J; bases not matched to a gene: 0. The CDR3 has 15 amino acids. Germline CDR1 is SGHTA and CDR2 is FQGNSA. The CDR3 bases are TGTGCCAGCAGCTTGGACAGGGGGCCTGGAAACACCATATATTTT. Translated: CASSLDRGPGNTIYF.

A few counts support this clone. The CDR3: CASSRTRNTEAFF. The CDR3 DNA follows: TGTGCCAGCAGCCGTACACGCAACACTGAAGCTTTCTTT. This sequence joins TRBV12-3 or TRBV12-4 and TRBJ1-1; D gene ambiguous. The V end lost 6 bases, the J end lost 2 bases, and 10 bases lay between the germline ends. The CDR3 is 13 residues long.

This clone showed up just a few times. The chain combines TRBV19 with TRBJ1-2; perhaps TRBD1 as D (6 bases). This CDR3 contains 14 residues. Germline CDR1 reads LNHDA; CDR2 reads SQIVND (reference sequence). V gave up 2 bases and J gave up 4 bases, with 11 bases separating them. CDR3 nucleotides: TGTGCCAGTAGTATAACAGGGATCAGCTATGGCTACACCTTC. This encodes CASSITGISYGYTF.

This sequence joins TRBV18 and TRBJ2-5; no reliable D call. The CDR3 length is 13 residues. Germline-derived CDR1 and CDR2 are KGHSH and LQKENI. The ends were cut back, 5 bases at V and 3 bases at J, with 10 bases in the middle. Here the CDR3 reads CASSSNSEETQYF. Here the CDR3 DNA reads TGTGCCAGCTCATCAAACTCGGAAGAGACCCAGTACTTC.

The chain carries TRBV28 and TRBJ1-4, with 7 bases aligning to TRBD1. This CDR3 has 13 amino acids. The J segment lost 3 bases and the V segment lost 10 bases, leaving 5 bases of the junction unmatched. CDR1 and CDR2 (germline): MDHEN, SYDVKM. The chain's CDR3 is CATAGQPNEKLFF. Written as DNA, the CDR3 is TGTGCCACCGCGGGACAGCCTAATGAAAAACTGTTTTTT. Based on the CDR3 plus reference TRBV28 and TRBJ1-4, the full variable domain is DVKVTQSSRYLVKRTGEKVFLECVQDMDHENMFWYRQDPGLGLRLIYFSYDVKMKEKGDIPEGYSVSREKKERFSLILESASTNQTSMYLCATAGQPNEKLFFGSGTQLSVL.

This clone was seen repeatedly, ten times or more. The V and J genes are TRBV10-3 and TRBJ2-1; perhaps TRBD1 as D (6 bases). The CDR3 covers 15 residues. Germline V lookup: CDR1 ENHRY, CDR2 SYGVKD. Trimming took 0 bases from V and 0 from J, leaving 6 bases between them. The CDR3 region has the DNA TGTGCCATCAGTGAGTCAGGGGGCTCCTACAATGAGCAGTTCTTC. This encodes CAISESGGSYNEQFF.

J is TRBJ1-1 and V is TRBV12-3 or TRBV12-4; no firm D call. There are 13 residues in the CDR3. The germline V and J ends were trimmed by 3 bases and 3 bases, with 8 bases remaining between them. The CDR3 bases are TGTGCCAGCAGTTTCAGGCAGGACACTGAAGCTTTCTTT. As protein: CASSFRQDTEAFF.

V and J are TRBV19 and TRBJ2-7; TRBD1 matches 7 bases. Trimming cost V 1 base and J 3 bases; bases outside gene matches: 6. The length of the CDR3 is 15 residues. CDR1 and CDR2 (germline): LNHDA, SQIVND (reference sequence). In DNA form, the CDR3 reads TGTGCCAGTAGTATAGGACAGGGATCCGTCTACGAGCAGTACTTC. It translates to CASSIGQGSVYEQYF.

The chain uses TRBV7-2 and TRBJ1-5, with no clear D. This CDR3 is built from 15 residues. Trimming shortened V by 1 base and J by 7 bases, and 14 bases separated the two germline ends. Per the germline V gene, CDR1 is SGHTA and CDR2 is FQGNSA. The CDR3 reads CASSLGVGSGQPQHF. The CDR3 DNA is TGTGCCAGCAGCTTAGGGGTGGGGTCTGGACAGCCCCAGCATTTT.

This chain joins TRBV11-3 and TRBJ1-1; no reliable D call. Trimming cost V 1 base and J 5 bases, with 8 bases left between them. This CDR3 region has 13 residues. The V gene's germline CDR1 is SGHNT and CDR2 YENEEA. The CDR3 sequence is CASSLGTETEAFF. In DNA form, the CDR3 reads TGTGCCAGCAGCTTAGGGACGGAGACTGAAGCTTTCTTT.

The chain uses TRBV7-2 and TRBJ1-5; a possible D gene is TRBD1 (5 bases). The V and J ends lost 5 bases and 2 bases respectively, with 13 bases between them. Germline CDR1 is SGHTA and CDR2 is FQGNSA. The CDR3 contains 15 residues. The CDR3 nucleotides read TGTGCCAGCAGCGCTGACAGCTCGGGCAATCAGCCCCAGCATTTT. Translating gives CASSADSSGNQPQHF.

This clone was counted between two and nine times. The chain joins TRBV7-2 to TRBJ2-7; D is uncertain. Trimming took off 1 base at V and 1 base at J, with 11 bases between the two ends. The CDR3 runs 15 residues. Germline lookup yields CDR1 SGHTA and CDR2 FQGNSA. The CDR3 coding sequence is TGTGCCAGCAGCTTAGAGTCAGCATTATCCTACGAGCAGTACTTC. Its protein is CASSLESALSYEQYF. The whole variable domain, filled in from reference TRBV7-2 and TRBJ2-7, reads GAGVSQSPSNKVTEKGKDVELRCDPISGHTALYWYRQSLGQGLEFLIYFQGNSAPDKSGLPSDRFSAERTGGSVSTLTIQRTQQEDSAVYLCASSLESALSYEQYFGPGTRLTVT.

This chain connects TRBV14 to TRBJ1-4, with 9 positions matching TRBD1. The CDR3 totals 16 residues. Germline values: CDR1 SGHDN, CDR2 FVKESK. Germline trimming cut 0 bases from V and 7 bases from J; bases unmatched to any gene: 6. The DNA for the CDR3 is TGTGCCAGCAGCCAAGAGCTGACAGGGGGTGGTGAAAAACTGTTTTTT. Translation gives CASSQELTGGGEKLFF.

V gene TRBV7-2 combines with J gene TRBJ1-2, with a weak D call TRBD1 (5 bases). Trimming took 4 bases from V and 2 from J, leaving 8 bases between them. The CDR3 covers 13 residues. From germline, CDR1 is SGHTA and CDR2 FQGNSA. For the CDR3, the DNA is TGTGCCAGCAGCTCTGGGGGAAACTATGGCTACACCTTC. Translating gives CASSSGGNYGYTF.

The rearrangement links TRBV30 to TRBJ1-2, with D unresolved. This CDR3 has 13 amino acids. V dropped 2 bases and J dropped 1 base, with 8 bases sitting between them. Germline V CDR1 and CDR2: GTSNPN, SVGIG (reference sequence). CDR3 DNA: TGTGCCTGGAGTAGTCAGATTAACTATGGCTACACCTTC. Translated, it gives CAWSSQINYGYTF.

This sequence joins TRBV19 and TRBJ2-1; D uncertain. V gave up 3 bases and J gave up 3 bases, with 9 bases separating them. The CDR3 loop spans 14 amino acids. In germline, CDR1 is LNHDA, CDR2 SQIVND (reference sequence). CDR3 nucleotides: TGTGCCAGTAGTATGGCGCAGGACTACAATGAGCAGTTCTTC. Translated, it gives CASSMAQDYNEQFF.

The CDR3 loop is CASSSAPNGNTIYF. The CDR3 DNA reads TGTGCCAGCAGTTCGGCCCCTAATGGAAACACCATATATTTT. The chain combines TRBV6-6 with TRBJ1-3; D ambiguous. This CDR3 comprises 14 residues. Germline-derived CDR1 and CDR2 are MNHNY and SVGAGI (reference sequence). V shed 4 bases and J shed 3 bases, with 10 bases lying between them.

The rearrangement joins TRBV7-3 to TRBJ1-1, with 7 bases that match TRBD1. The CDR3 totals 13 residues. The J segment lost 5 bases and the V segment lost 4 bases, leaving 4 bases of the junction unmatched. CDR1 is SGHTA and CDR2 is FQGTGA in the germline V gene. CDR3 residues: CASSSSRGTEAFF. In nucleotides, the CDR3 is TGTGCCAGCAGCTCATCCAGGGGGACTGAAGCTTTCTTT.

V and J are TRBV9 and TRBJ1-5; maybe TRBD1 (5 bases). Deletions cut 3 bases from V and 6 bases from J, with 13 bases between. This CDR3 has 14 residues. CDR1 SGDLS and CDR2 YYNGEE come from the germline V gene. In DNA, the CDR3 is TGTGCCAGCAGCGCCGGACAAGCCGGTCAGCCCCAGCATTTT. It specifies CASSAGQAGQPQHF.

The chain uses TRBV28 and TRBJ1-6; the D gene is possibly TRBD1 (6 bases). The CDR3 loop spans 15 amino acids. In germline, CDR1 is MDHEN, CDR2 SYDVKM. The V end was cut by 6 bases, the J end by 9 bases, with 18 bases between. The CDR3 sequence: CASRRGGSFRSPLHF. Written as DNA, the CDR3 is TGTGCCAGCAGGAGGGGGGGATCTTTTCGTTCACCCCTCCACTTT.

The rearrangement links TRBV18 to TRBJ2-1, with D possibly being TRBD2 (5 bases). Germline loops: CDR1 KGHSH, CDR2 LQKENI. The V end was cut by 7 bases, the J end by 0 bases, with 16 bases between. The CDR3 runs to 16 residues. The CDR3 reads CASLSSNGDSYNEQFF. CDR3 DNA: TGTGCCAGCTTGTCCTCTAACGGGGACTCCTACAATGAGCAGTTCTTC.

The V call is TRBV7-2, the J call TRBJ2-2, with D possibly matching TRBD1 (5 bases). The CDR3 covers 17 residues. From germline, CDR1 is SGHTA and CDR2 FQGNSA. V dropped 2 bases and J dropped 2 bases, with 15 bases sitting between them. The CDR3 region is CASSLNMAGINTGELFF. In nucleotides, the CDR3 is TGTGCCAGCAGCTTAAATATGGCAGGGATAAACACCGGGGAGCTGTTTTTT.

The rearrangement joins TRBV3-1 (or the pseudogene TRBV3-2) to TRBJ2-3; 10 nucleotides line up with TRBD2. J lost 3 bases, V lost 4 bases, and 10 bases had no gene match. The CDR3 totals 17 residues. In germline, CDR1 is LGHDT, CDR2 YNNKEL (reference sequence). The CDR3: CASSPLAGEGETDTQYF. The CDR3 DNA reads TGTGCCAGCAGCCCCCTAGCGGGAGAGGGTGAGACAGATACGCAGTATTTT.

J is TRBJ2-1 and V is TRBV2; TRBD2 matches at 10 bases. Per germline, CDR1 SNHLY and CDR2 FYNNEI. The CDR3 sequence is 14 residues long. V shed 6 bases and J 6 bases; nucleotides not matched to a gene: 5. The CDR3 nucleotides read TGTGCCAGCAGCCTAGCGGGAGATACCAATGAGCAGTTCTTC. Translated: CASSLAGDTNEQFF.

This chain joins TRBV28 and TRBJ1-1, with D possibly matching TRBD1 (5 bases). Germline V gene lookup returns CDR1 MDHEN and CDR2 SYDVKM. The CDR3 is 15 residues long. Trimming shortened V by 7 bases and J by 1 base, and 16 bases separated the two germline ends. CDR3 DNA sequence: TGTGCCAGCACCCCCGGACACCTAAGGAACACTGAAGCTTTCTTT. Translated, it gives CASTPGHLRNTEAFF.

V usage is TRBV6-2 or TRBV6-3 and J usage is TRBJ2-5; D possibly corresponds to TRBD2 (7 bases). This CDR3 comprises 12 residues. V was pared by 5 bases and J by 7 bases, with 11 bases between. Germline V gives CDR1 MNHEY, CDR2 SVGEGT. CDR3 protein: CASSEGGRTQYF. DNA of the CDR3: TGTGCCAGCAGTGAGGGGGGGAGGACCCAGTACTTC.